This T cell receptor (beta chain) was documented in a study of shared clonotypes between healthy human individuals. Study outcomes and limitations: Sharing across a few donors was seen in 4.5% to 5.5% of naive CD4 clonotypes.

As defined, naive CD8 cells were CD45RO-negative and positively selected for CCR7, with terminally differentiated effector memory CD45RA+ cells excluded. With 3 bases removed from V and 5 bases from J, the gap between germline ends came to 16 bases. The CDR3 is 15 residues long. Looked up from germline, CDR1 is ENHRY and CDR2 is SYGVKD. The assay was run at deep level. TCRdb's copy holds only in-frame clones and misses some; the assay was immunoSEQ multiplex PCR. The sample includes roughly 590,000 clones, roughly 96% of them seen just once. On this clone itself: Its cognate antigen is unknown.

This chain joins TRBV10-3 and TRBJ1-2; D is unresolved. The sample comprised naive CD8+ T cells sorted from blood. This sequence was found in a woman in her 30s in good health. The CDR3, as DNA: TGTGCCATCAGTGACCCGGACCCCATTCGGTATGGCTACACCTTC. This translates into CAISDPDPIRYGYTF.